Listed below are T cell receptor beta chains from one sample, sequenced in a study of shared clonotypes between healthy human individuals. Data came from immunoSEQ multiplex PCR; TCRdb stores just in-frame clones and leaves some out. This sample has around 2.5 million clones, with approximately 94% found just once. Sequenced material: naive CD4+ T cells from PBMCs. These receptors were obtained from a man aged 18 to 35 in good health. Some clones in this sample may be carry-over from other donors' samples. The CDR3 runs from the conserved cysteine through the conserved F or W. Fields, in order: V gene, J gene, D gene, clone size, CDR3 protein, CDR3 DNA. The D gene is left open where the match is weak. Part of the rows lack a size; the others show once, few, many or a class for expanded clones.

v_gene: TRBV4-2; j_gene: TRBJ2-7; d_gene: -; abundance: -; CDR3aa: CASSPRTATHEQYF; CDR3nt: TGTGCCAGCAGCCCTAGGACAGCCACTCACGAGCAGTACTTC
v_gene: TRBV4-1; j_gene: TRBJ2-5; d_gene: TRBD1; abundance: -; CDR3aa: CASSQGTGGVIQYF; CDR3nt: TGCGCCAGCAGCCAAGGGACAGGGGGGGTTATCCAGTACTTC
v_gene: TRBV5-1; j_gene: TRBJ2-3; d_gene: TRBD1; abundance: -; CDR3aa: CASSSGQGAPTDTQYF; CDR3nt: TGCGCCAGCAGCTCGGGACAGGGGGCTCCAACAGATACGCAGTATTTT
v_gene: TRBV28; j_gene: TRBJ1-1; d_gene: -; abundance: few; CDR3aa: CASSLSWRGTEAFF; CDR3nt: TGTGCCAGCAGTTTATCTTGGAGAGGGACTGAAGCTTTCTTT
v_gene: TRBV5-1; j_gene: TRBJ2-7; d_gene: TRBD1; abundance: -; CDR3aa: CASSQQGAIYEQYF; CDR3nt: TGCGCCAGCAGCCAACAGGGGGCAATTTACGAGCAGTACTTC
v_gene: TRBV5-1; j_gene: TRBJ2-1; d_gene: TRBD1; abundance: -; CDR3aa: CASSLETGYINEQFF; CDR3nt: TGCGCCAGCAGCCTTGAGACAGGGTATATTAATGAGCAGTTCTTC
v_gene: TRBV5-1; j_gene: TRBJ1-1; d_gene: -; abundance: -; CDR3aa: CASSLYTGPTEAFF; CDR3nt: TGCGCCAGCAGCTTATATACAGGGCCCACTGAAGCTTTCTTT
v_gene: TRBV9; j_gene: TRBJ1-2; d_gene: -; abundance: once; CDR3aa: CASSVAQFGQTGVFDYGYTF; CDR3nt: TGTGCCAGCAGCGTAGCTCAGTTTGGACAAACGGGTGTTTTTGACTATGGCTACACCTTC
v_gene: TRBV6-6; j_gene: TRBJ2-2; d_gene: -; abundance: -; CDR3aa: CASTWGGGVVTGELFF; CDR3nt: TGTGCCAGCACCTGGGGAGGGGGAGTGGTCACCGGGGAGCTGTTTTTT
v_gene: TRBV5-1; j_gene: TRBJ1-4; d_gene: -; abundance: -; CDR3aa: CASSLEPSTNEKLFF; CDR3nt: TGCGCCAGCAGCTTGGAGCCTTCAACTAATGAAAAACTGTTTTTT
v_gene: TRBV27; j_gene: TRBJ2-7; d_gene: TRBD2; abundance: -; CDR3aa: CASSFLPGAGLYEQYF; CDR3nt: TGTGCCAGCAGTTTTCTACCTGGAGCGGGGCTCTACGAGCAGTACTTC
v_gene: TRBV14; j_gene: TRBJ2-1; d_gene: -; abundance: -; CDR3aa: CASSQETAVDEQFF; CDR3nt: TGTGCCAGCAGCCAAGAAACAGCTGTGGATGAGCAGTTCTTC
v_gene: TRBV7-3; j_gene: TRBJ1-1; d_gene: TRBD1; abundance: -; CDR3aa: CASSLTGNTEAFF; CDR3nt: TGTGCCAGCAGCTTGACAGGGAATACTGAAGCTTTCTTT
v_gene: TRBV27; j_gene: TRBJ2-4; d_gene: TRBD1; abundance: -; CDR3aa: CASSFRGQLGKNIQYF; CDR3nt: TGTGCCAGCAGTTTCAGGGGACAGTTGGGCAAAAACATTCAGTACTTC
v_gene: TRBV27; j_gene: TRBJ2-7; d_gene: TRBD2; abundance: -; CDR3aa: CASSLRLTSGVGEQYF; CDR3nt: TGTGCCAGCAGTCTTCGTCTGACTAGCGGGGTGGGAGAGCAGTACTTC
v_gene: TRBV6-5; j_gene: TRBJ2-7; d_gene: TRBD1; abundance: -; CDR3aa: CASSYRGTGAYEQYF; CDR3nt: TGTGCCAGCAGTTACCGAGGGACAGGGGCCTACGAGCAGTACTTC
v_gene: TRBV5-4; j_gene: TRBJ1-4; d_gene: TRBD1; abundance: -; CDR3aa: CASSLASDRVNEKLFF; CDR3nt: TGTGCCAGCAGCTTGGCCTCGGACAGGGTTAATGAAAAACTGTTTTTT
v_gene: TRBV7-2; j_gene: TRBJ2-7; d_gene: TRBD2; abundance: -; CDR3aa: CASSLGLAGWYF; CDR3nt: TGTGCCAGCAGCCTGGGACTAGCGGGGTGGTACTTC
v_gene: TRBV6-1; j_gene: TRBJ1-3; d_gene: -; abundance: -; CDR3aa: CASSAGSFTGNTIYF; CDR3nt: TGTGCCAGCAGCGCTGGGTCCTTTACTGGAAACACCATATATTTT
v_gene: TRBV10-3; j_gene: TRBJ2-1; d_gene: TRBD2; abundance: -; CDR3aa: CAISGEMGLADNEQFF; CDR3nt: TGTGCCATCAGCGGAGAGATGGGACTAGCGGACAATGAGCAGTTCTTC
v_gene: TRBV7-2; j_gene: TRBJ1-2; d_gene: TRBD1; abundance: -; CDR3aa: CASSLRGQPFRGYTF; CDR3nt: TGTGCCAGCAGCTTGAGGGGGCAGCCCTTCCGAGGCTACACCTTC
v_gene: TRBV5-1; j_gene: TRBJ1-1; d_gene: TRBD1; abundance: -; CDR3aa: CASSVTQGAQNTEAFF; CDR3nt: TGCGCCAGCAGCGTCACACAGGGGGCGCAGAACACTGAAGCTTTCTTT
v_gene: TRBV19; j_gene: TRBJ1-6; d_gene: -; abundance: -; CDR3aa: CASSISGSSYNSPLHF; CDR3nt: TGTGCCAGTAGTATTTCCGGTAGCTCCTATAATTCACCCCTCCACTTT
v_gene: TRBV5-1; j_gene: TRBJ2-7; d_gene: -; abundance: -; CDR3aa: CASSLAPGSYEQYF; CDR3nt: TGCGCCAGCAGCTTGGCACCGGGCTCCTACGAGCAGTACTTC
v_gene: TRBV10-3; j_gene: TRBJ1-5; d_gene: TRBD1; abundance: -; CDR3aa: CAISQTGSQPQHF; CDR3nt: TGTGCCATCAGCCAGACAGGGTCCCAGCCCCAGCATTTT
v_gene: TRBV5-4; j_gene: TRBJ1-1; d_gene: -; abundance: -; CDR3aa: CASSRGKGGTEAFF; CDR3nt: TGTGCCAGCAGCCGGGGAAAGGGGGGGACTGAAGCTTTCTTT
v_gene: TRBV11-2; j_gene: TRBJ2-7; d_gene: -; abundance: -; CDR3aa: CASSILTGKKYEQYF; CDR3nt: TGTGCCAGCAGCATTTTGACCGGGAAGAAATACGAGCAGTACTTC
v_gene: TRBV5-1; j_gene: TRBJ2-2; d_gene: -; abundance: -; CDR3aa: CASSSRLDRGGELFF; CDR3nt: TGCGCCAGCAGCTCCCGACTAGATCGGGGCGGGGAGCTGTTTTTT
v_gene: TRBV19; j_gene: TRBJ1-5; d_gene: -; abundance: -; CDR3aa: CATCRGVGNQPQHF; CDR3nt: TGTGCCACCTGTAGAGGGGTCGGGAATCAGCCCCAGCATTTT
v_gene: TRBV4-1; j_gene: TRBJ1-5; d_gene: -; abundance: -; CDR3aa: CASSQASPGGRPQHF; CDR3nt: TGCGCCAGCAGCCAAGCGAGTCCAGGCGGAAGGCCCCAGCATTTT
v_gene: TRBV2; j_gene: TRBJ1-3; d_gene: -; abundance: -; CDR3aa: CASSEDSAGAGNTIYF; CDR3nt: TGTGCCAGCAGTGAAGATTCGGCAGGGGCTGGAAACACCATATATTTT
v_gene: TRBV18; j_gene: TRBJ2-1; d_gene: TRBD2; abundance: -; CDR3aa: CASSPTSGMDYNEQFF; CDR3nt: TGTGCCAGCTCACCGACTAGCGGGATGGATTACAATGAGCAGTTCTTC
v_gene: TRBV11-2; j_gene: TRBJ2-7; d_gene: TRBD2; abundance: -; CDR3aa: CASSPRVAGDNEQYF; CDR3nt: TGTGCCAGCAGCCCCCGAGTAGCGGGAGATAACGAGCAGTACTTC
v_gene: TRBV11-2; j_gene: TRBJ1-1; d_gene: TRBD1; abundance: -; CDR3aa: CASSHSPKTRDRARGAFF; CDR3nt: TGTGCCAGCAGCCATAGCCCCAAAACCCGGGACAGGGCCCGTGGGGCTTTCTTT
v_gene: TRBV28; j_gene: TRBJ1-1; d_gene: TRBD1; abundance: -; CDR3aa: CASSTGQGTEAFF; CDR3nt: TGTGCCAGCAGTACGGGACAGGGCACTGAAGCTTTCTTT
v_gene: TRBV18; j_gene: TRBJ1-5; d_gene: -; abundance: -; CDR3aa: CASSPNGGGDQPQHF; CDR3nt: TGTGCCAGCTCACCGAATGGGGGAGGGGATCAGCCCCAGCATTTT
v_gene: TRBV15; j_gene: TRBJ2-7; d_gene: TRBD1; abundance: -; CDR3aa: CATSRNRDRDYEQYF; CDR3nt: TGTGCCACCAGCAGAAACCGGGACAGGGACTACGAGCAGTACTTC
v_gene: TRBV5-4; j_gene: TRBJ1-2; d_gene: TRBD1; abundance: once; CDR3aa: CASSSPLRGHGYTF; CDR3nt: TGTGCCAGCAGCTCCCCCCTTAGGGGGCATGGCTACACCTTC
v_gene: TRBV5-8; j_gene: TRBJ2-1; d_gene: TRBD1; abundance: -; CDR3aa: CASKLERGRFF; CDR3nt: TGTGCCAGCAAGCTAGAGAGGGGGCGGTTCTTC
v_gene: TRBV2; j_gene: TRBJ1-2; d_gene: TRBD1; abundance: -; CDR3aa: CASGQGAADGYGYTF; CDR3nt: TGTGCCAGTGGACAGGGGGCCGCGGATGGCTATGGCTACACCTTC
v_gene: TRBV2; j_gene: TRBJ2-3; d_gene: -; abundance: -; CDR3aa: CASSGRITDTQYF; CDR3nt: TGTGCCAGCAGCGGTCGGATAACAGATACGCAGTATTTT
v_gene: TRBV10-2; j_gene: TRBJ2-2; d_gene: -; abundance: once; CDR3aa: CASSVQVNTGELFF; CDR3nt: TGCGCCAGCAGTGTCCAGGTGAACACCGGGGAGCTGTTTTTT
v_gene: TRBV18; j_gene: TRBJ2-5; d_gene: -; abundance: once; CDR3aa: CASSPSKGVAETQYF; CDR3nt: TGTGCCAGCTCACCGTCTAAGGGGGTAGCGGAGACCCAGTACTTC
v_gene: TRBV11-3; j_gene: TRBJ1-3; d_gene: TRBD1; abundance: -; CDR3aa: CASSLNGQGAAPGNTIYF; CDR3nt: TGTGCCAGCAGCCTAAACGGCCAGGGGGCTGCGCCTGGAAACACCATATATTTT